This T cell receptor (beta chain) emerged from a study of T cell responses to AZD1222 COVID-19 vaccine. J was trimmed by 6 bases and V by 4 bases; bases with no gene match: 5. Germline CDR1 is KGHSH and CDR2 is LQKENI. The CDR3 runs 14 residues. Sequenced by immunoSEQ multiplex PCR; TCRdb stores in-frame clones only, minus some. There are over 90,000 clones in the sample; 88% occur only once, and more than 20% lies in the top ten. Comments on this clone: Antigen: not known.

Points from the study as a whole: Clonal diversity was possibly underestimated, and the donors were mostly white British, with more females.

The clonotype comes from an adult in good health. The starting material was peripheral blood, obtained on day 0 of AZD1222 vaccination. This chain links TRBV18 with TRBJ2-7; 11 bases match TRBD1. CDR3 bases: TGTGCCAGCTCACGGGAAGGGACAGGGGGCGAGCAGTACTTC. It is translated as CASSREGTGGEQYF. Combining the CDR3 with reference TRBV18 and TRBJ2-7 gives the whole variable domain NAGVMQNPRHLVRRRGQEARLRCSPMKGHSHVYWYRQLPEEGLKFMVYLQKENIIDESGMPKERFSAEFPKEGPSILRIQQVVRGDSAAYFCASSREGTGGEQYFGPGTRLTVT.